What follows describes a single T cell receptor beta chain. No antigen is known for it. Profiled with immunoSEQ multiplex PCR; TCRdb holds only in-frame clones, not every one. The sample lists approximately 1,500,000 clones; approximately 98% were seen once. The sample belongs to a study of shared clonotypes between healthy human individuals. Study-level findings and limits: Roughly 5.3% of naive CD4 clonotypes were common to a few donors.

This TCR derives from a man aged 25 to 40 in good health. Material for sequencing was naive CD4+ T cells sorted from blood. Subset of the sample: CD45RA+ positively selected.

DNA of the CDR3: TGCGCCAGCAGCTCCACTAGCGACTCCTACGAGCAGTACTTC. It codes for CASSSTSDSYEQYF. The chain joins TRBV5-1 to TRBJ2-7; 7 nucleotides match TRBD2. The length of the CDR3 is 14 residues. Per germline, CDR1 SGHRS and CDR2 YFSETQ. V shed 3 bases, J shed 0 bases, and the junction held 3 bases outside the gene matches.